Following are 11 T cell receptor beta chains from one sample sequenced in a study of cytomegalovirus exposure and HLA in healthy donors. The primer mix had 60 Vbeta and 13 Jbeta primers. The repertoire was sequenced with immunoSEQ multiplex PCR; TCRdb's copy has only in-frame clones and lacks some. The sample includes approximately 100,000 clones, 50% to 70% of them seen just once. Sequencing used PBMCs. These receptor sequences come from a man aged 30-40 years in good health and CMV-seropositive.

V is TRBV10-3 and J is TRBJ2-1; TRBD2 agrees at 11 bases. This CDR3 region has 15 residues. Germline CDR1 reads ENHRY; CDR2 reads SYGVKD. Losses at the gene ends were 4 bases for V and 6 bases for J; bases not matched to a gene: 5. CDR3 coding DNA: TGTGCCATCAGTGGACTAGCGGGGCCTGGCAATGAGCAGTTCTTC. As protein: CAISGLAGPGNEQFF.

This clone appeared a few times. The chain couples TRBV5-1 to TRBJ2-3, with D perhaps TRBD2 (6 bases). The germline V gene has CDR1 SGHRS and CDR2 YFSETQ. Trimming took off 4 bases at V and 9 bases at J, with 18 bases between the two ends. CDR3 size: 14 residues. The CDR3 protein is CASSPLRDSGTQYF. CDR3 sequence (DNA): TGCGCCAGCAGCCCGCTGAGGGACTCAGGCACGCAGTATTTT.

The chain recombines TRBV4-1 with TRBJ2-1, with 14 positions matching TRBD2. V shed 1 base, J shed 2 bases, and the junction held 7 bases outside the gene matches. The CDR3 sequence is 19 residues long. Germline assignment: CDR1 MGHRA and CDR2 YSYEKL. The CDR3 nucleotides read TGCGCCAGCAGCCAAGGACTAGCGGGGGGGCGTCTCACCTACAATGAGCAGTTCTTC. This translates into CASSQGLAGGRLTYNEQFF.

The chain joins TRBV25-1 to TRBJ2-3; possibly TRBD1 for D (5 bases). The CDR3 contains 14 residues. The V gene lost 1 base and the J gene lost 2 bases, with 7 bases spanning the gap. Germline CDR1 and CDR2: MGHDK and SYGVNS. The CDR3 DNA reads TGTGCCAGCAGTGAATCAGGGCACACAGATACGCAGTATTTT. Its protein product is CASSESGHTDTQYF.

This clone has more than one count but fewer than ten. The genes are TRBV5-8 and TRBJ1-3; D is ambiguous. Germline V gene lookup returns CDR1 SGHTS and CDR2 YDEGEE. The V end was cut by 4 bases, the J end by 0 bases, with 11 bases between. The CDR3 has 15 residues. The CDR3 nucleotides read TGTGCCAGCAGCCCACGACAAATCTCTGGAAACACCATATATTTT. The encoded protein is CASSPRQISGNTIYF.

V and J are TRBV7-9 and TRBJ1-1; 7 nucleotides line up with TRBD1. The CDR3 loop spans 15 amino acids. Germline V gene sequence: CDR1 SEHNR, CDR2 FQNEAQ (reference sequence). Unmatched junction bases numbered 2, after V lost 0 bases and J lost 1 base. CDR3 residues: CASSLASGGNTEAFF. CDR3 DNA: TGTGCCAGCAGCTTAGCATCAGGGGGGAACACTGAAGCTTTCTTT.

V is TRBV5-1 and J is TRBJ1-3, with 7 bases fitting TRBD1. Germline CDR1 reads SGHRS; CDR2 reads YFSETQ. CDR3 length: 16 residues. The V segment lost 4 bases and the J segment 0 bases; nucleotides outside the gene matches: 7. The CDR3 loop is CASSTQGVSSGNTIYF. CDR3 nucleotide sequence: TGCGCCAGCAGCACCCAGGGGGTCTCCTCTGGAAACACCATATATTTT.

This chain links TRBV7-2 with TRBJ2-1; TRBD2 might be the D (5 bases). Germline V lookup: CDR1 SGHTA, CDR2 FQGNSA. Trimming cost V 3 bases and J 9 bases, with 15 bases left between them. CDR3 length equals 14 residues. The CDR3, as DNA: TGTGCCAGCAGCTTCGTAGGGTTGGGGAGTGAGCAGTTCTTC. Protein product: CASSFVGLGSEQFF.

The chain has TRBV10-3 and TRBJ1-2, with D perhaps matching TRBD1 (5 bases). From germline, CDR1 is ENHRY and CDR2 SYGVKD. With 7 bases removed from V and 4 bases from J, the gap between germline ends came to 10 bases. The CDR3 consists of 12 residues. The CDR3 loop is CAITGGGYGYTF. Here the CDR3 DNA reads TGTGCCATCACGGGGGGAGGCTATGGCTACACCTTC.

V gene TRBV18 combines with J gene TRBJ1-5; D uncertain. CDR1 is KGHSH, CDR2 LQKENI, per germline. Trimming removed 2 bases from V and 3 bases from J, with 5 bases in between. There are 13 residues in the CDR3. The CDR3 region has the DNA TGTGCCAGCTCACCAGGCAACAATCAGCCCCAGCATTTT. Its protein is CASSPGNNQPQHF.

This chain uses TRBV6-1 with TRBJ1-3; 7 bases match TRBD1. Germline V gene sequence: CDR1 MNHNS, CDR2 SASEGT. With V trimmed by 6 bases and J by 0 bases, 5 bases remained unmatched. The length of the CDR3 is 15 residues. CDR3 sequence reads: CASRGTDDSGNTIYF. CDR3 nucleotide sequence: TGTGCCAGCAGAGGGACAGACGACTCTGGAAACACCATATATTTT.